Listed here is a single TCR beta chain. This clone was seen once. Its antigen remains undetermined. No qualities accompany the bases; no much larger clone lies one base away. The sample's treatment or condition label, decoded: randomized to nivolumab then ipilimumab (arm A) or the reverse (arm B). No trial patient had received prior DNA-damaging chemotherapy. On a FACS Aria II flow cytometer, live CD3+CD8+ cells that were negative for CD19 and CD56 were sorted from thawed PBMCs. Samples were obtained from patients with melanoma enrolled in CheckMate 064, a randomized, open-label phase II trial of sequential checkpoint blockade. Leukapheresis was used to collect peripheral blood mononuclear cells, which were then purified with Ficoll-Paque and frozen in human serum with roughly 10% DMSO. Right after sorting, the blood CD3+CD8+ cells were verified to be >95% pure, and DNA extraction followed. The data were taken from a study of sequential checkpoint blockade in melanoma (dated by TCRdb to between 2017 and 2020). About the investigation overall: Using 1:1 randomization, the trial assigned patients either to first-line nivolumab followed by ipilimumab (arm A) or to ipilimumab followed by nivolumab (arm B). Maintenance nivolumab came after each of the two trial sequences.

Here is what the overall study found, with its caveats: Larger, independent patient cohorts are needed to validate the response-prediction model that combines TCR metrics and mutation burden.

The immunoSEQ Assay was used to immunosequence TCRbeta CDR3 regions from genomic DNA. Before high-throughput sequencing, the genomic DNA was amplified using bias-controlled multiplex PCR. Under the source paper's analysis protocol: To quantify the absolute abundance of each unique TCRbeta CDR3 region, the sequences were collapsed and filtered. Clonality, defined as 1 minus Pielou's evenness, was calculated using only productive rearrangements. A previously published method was used to identify clones whose frequencies were significantly greater in on-treatment samples than in baseline samples. TCRdb mirrors the immuneACCESS table, restricted to in-frame sequences. Some clones are absent from its copies; in checked studies, under half trace to an unresolved V gene, and the reason for the others is unknown. Clonal size and the V and J genes are those of that table, whereas D and trimming came from the DNA. A total of approximately 14,000 clones appear in this sample, roughly 69% of them only once. The ten largest make up about 32% of the sample.

The sample consisted of CD8+ T cells sorted from blood (inferred from file names), taken from a patient given nivolumab and ipilimumab in sequence. This sequence was found in a human donor with melanoma.

The CDR3 has the sequence CASSIASAYEQYF. The nucleotide sequence reads TGTGCCAGCAGCATAGCATCGGCCTACGAGCAGTACTTC. The sequence links TRBV13 to TRBJ2-7, with the D gene call left open. Inclusive of the bounding cysteine and phenylalanine, the CDR3 is 13 residues long. The sequence is cut down to CDR3 DNA, 39 bases in frame from base 1. V loses 5 bases of germline sequence and J loses 2 bases, and the interval between the two ends is 10 bases. CDR1 PRHDT and CDR2 FYEKMQ are derived from the germline V gene (reference sequence).